This record covers a single TCR beta chain. The antigen is undetermined. This entry comes from a study of T cells in tumors after PD-1 blockade. Study summary: A subset received ongoing vismodegib 150 mg daily alongside anti-PD-1 therapy. Peripheral blood samples averaged 36,536 unique clonotypes and 95,000 to 120,000 templates. Study findings and constraints: Peripheral recruitment is suggested, as some novel exhausted tumor clones were in pre-treatment blood.

TCRdb keeps only in-frame clones here, not all; method: immunoSEQ multiplex PCR. The repertoire includes about 48,000 clones, around 85% of them detected once, and just over 4% sits in the top ten. The germline V and J ends were trimmed by 2 bases and 1 base, with 8 bases remaining between them. The length of the CDR3 is 14 residues. Per the germline V gene, CDR1 is MNHNS and CDR2 is SASEGT. The receptor was derived from a human donor with basal cell carcinoma. This chain joins TRBV6-1 and TRBJ1-1; no firm D call. The sample in question was PBMCs, obtained before anti-PD-1 treatment. CDR3 nucleotides: TGTGCCAGCAGTGAATTTATAGGGAACACTGAAGCTTTCTTT. Translation gives CASSEFIGNTEAFF.